This T cell receptor (beta chain) was observed in a study of glioma-infiltrating T cells. Germline assignment: CDR1 DFQATT and CDR2 SNEGSKA (reference sequence). The CDR3 consists of 14 residues. With 8 bases removed from V and 2 bases from J, the gap between germline ends came to 16 bases. This clonotype showed up just a few times. No antigen is known for it. A much larger clone differs from this one at a single base, so this may be a read error. Amplification of TCR alpha and beta CDR3 regions from RNA used iRepertoire nested multiplex PCR. For one-step reverse transcription and amplification, about 90-400 ng of tissue mRNA or PBMC total RNA was used. TCRdb analysed the multiplex PCR reads with MiXCR anew, one entry per CDR3 protein. The sample shows about 180,000 distinct CDR3 sequences, more than 35% of them seen only once. Study-wide results and caveats: Gliomas, especially low-grade, showed above-expected tissue-blood divergence; non-neoplastic patients showed below.

This TCR was recovered from a human donor with low-grade glioma or glioblastoma, undergoing nonglioma brain surgery, or in good health (not recorded which). The sequencing input was glioma tissue, nonneoplastic brain tissue, or PBMCs (not recorded which). V gene TRBV20-1 combines with J gene TRBJ2-1; D is unclear. CDR3 loop: CSHKNLAAYNEQFF. For the CDR3, the DNA is TGCAGTCACAAAAACCTGGCGGCCTACAATGAGCAGTTCTTC.